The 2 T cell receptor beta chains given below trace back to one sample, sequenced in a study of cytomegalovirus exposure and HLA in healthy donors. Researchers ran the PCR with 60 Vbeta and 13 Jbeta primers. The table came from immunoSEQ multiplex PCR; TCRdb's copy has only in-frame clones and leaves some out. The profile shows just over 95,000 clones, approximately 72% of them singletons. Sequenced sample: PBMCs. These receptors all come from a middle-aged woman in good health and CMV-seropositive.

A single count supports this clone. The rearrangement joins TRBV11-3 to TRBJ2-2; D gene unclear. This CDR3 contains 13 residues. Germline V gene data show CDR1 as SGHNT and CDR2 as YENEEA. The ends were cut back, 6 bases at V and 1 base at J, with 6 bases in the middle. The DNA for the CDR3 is TGTGCCAGCAGTAAACAGAACACCGGGGAGCTGTTTTTT. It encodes CASSKQNTGELFF.

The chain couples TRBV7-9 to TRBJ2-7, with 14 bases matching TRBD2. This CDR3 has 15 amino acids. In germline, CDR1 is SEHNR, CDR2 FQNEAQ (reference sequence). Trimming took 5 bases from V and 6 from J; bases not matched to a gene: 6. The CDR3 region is CASSPGTSGSVEQYF. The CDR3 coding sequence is TGTGCCAGCAGCCCCGGGACTAGCGGGAGTGTCGAGCAGTACTTC.